These 20 T cell receptor beta chains originate from one sample sequenced in a study of Graves' ophthalmopathy and Graves' hyperthyroidism. From RNA, the CDR3 regions of TCR beta chains were amplified and sequenced. After a first-round RT-PCR with HTBI primers, a second-round multiplex PCR was run. Each CDR3 protein gets one entry after TCRdb re-called the multiplex PCR reads with MiXCR. Of roughly 500,000 distinct CDR3 sequences in the sample, approximately 15% are singletons; the top ten hold around 9.8%. What was sequenced was blood. The receptors here all came from a woman aged 25-40 years with Graves' ophthalmopathy.

The J gene is TRBJ2-7, the V gene TRBV5-6; D is unclear. The V gene's germline CDR1 is SGHDT and CDR2 YYEEEE. Trimming removed 2 bases at V and 3 bases at J, with 9 bases between. This CDR3 contains 13 residues. CDR3 amino acids: CASSFTDGYEQYF. The CDR3 DNA follows: TGTGCCAGCAGCTTTACGGACGGCTACGAGCAGTACTTC.

This clonotype was observed at least ten times. The rearrangement uses TRBV12-3 or TRBV12-4 and TRBJ2-7; TRBD1 or TRBD2 may be the D gene (5 bases each). The CDR3 is 15 residues long. Trimming took 0 bases from V and 2 from J, leaving 11 bases between them. The CDR3 nucleotides are TGTGCCAGCAGTTTAGCGGGGGAAGGACCCTACGAGCAGTACTTC. Translating gives CASSLAGEGPYEQYF.

As concerns this clonotype: At one end, the junction sequence differs from germline, possibly due to a read error. The chain carries TRBV30 and TRBJ2-7; D remains unclear. CDR1 is GTSNPN, CDR2 SVGIG, per germline (reference sequence). This CDR3 region has 12 residues. The CDR3, as DNA: TGTTCCTGGAGTGTACGGAGCTACGAGCAGTACTTC. This translates into CSWSVRSYEQYF.

The V call is TRBV7-8, the J call TRBJ1-2; D not resolved. The CDR3 runs to 14 residues. Germline loops: CDR1 SGHVS, CDR2 FQNEAQ. V lost 4 bases to trimming and J lost 4 bases, with 13 bases between them. CDR3 amino acids: CASSSWTDSYGYTF. DNA of the CDR3: TGTGCCAGCAGCTCTTGGACGGATAGCTATGGCTACACCTTC.

Many counts were recorded for this clonotype. In DNA form, the CDR3 reads TGTGCCACCCGCCCTAAGGGGTTTACCTCGAACACTGAAGCTTTCTTT. It yields the protein CATRPKGFTSNTEAFF. This chain joins TRBV24-1 and TRBJ1-1, with a tentative D call TRBD1 (5 bases). This CDR3 spans 16 amino acids. Germline V gene lookup returns CDR1 KGHDR and CDR2 SFDVKD. V dropped 9 bases and J dropped 1 base, with 20 bases sitting between them.

Comment on this clonotype: A much bigger clone sits one base away, suggesting this may be a read error. The CDR3 coding sequence is TGCGCCAGCAGCTTGGGTAGCGGGGGCGAAGAGCAGTACTTC. As protein: CASSLGSGGEEQYF. The chain has TRBV5-1 and TRBJ2-7; 9 nucleotides agree with TRBD2. This CDR3 has 14 residues. From germline, CDR1 is SGHRS and CDR2 YFSETQ. The ends lost 0 bases at V and 7 bases at J; junction bases unmatched: 5. Variable domain in full (rest from reference TRBV5-1 and TRBJ2-7): KAGVTQTPRYLIKTRGQQVTLSCSPISGHRSVSWYQQTPGQGLQFLFEYFSETQRNKGNFPGRFSGRQFSNSRSEMNVSTLELGDSALYLCASSLGSGGEEQYFGPGTRLTVT.

This chain connects TRBV12-3 or TRBV12-4 to TRBJ2-7; 7 bases agree with TRBD1. The junction had 3 bases not matched to a gene; V was cut back by 7 bases and J by 3 bases. The CDR3 spans 12 residues. Written as DNA, the CDR3 is TGTGCCAGCAAACGGGACAGCTACGAGCAGTACTTC. Translating gives CASKRDSYEQYF.

This clonotype was seen more than once but under ten times. A much larger clone lies a single base off, so this may be a read error. This chain joins TRBV27 and TRBJ1-1; TRBD1 agrees at 9 bases. This CDR3 is 14 amino acids long. Germline values: CDR1 MNHEY, CDR2 SMNVEV (reference sequence). The DNA of the CDR3 is TGTGCCAGCACCGCGGACAGGGGTCGGACTGAAGCTTGCTTT. Protein: CASTADRGRTEACF.

This clonotype was seen a handful of times. The junction departs from the called germline gene at one end, perhaps through a read error. The chain is built from TRBV5-1 and TRBJ2-4; D may be TRBD2 (6 bases). Germline loops: CDR1 SGHRS, CDR2 YFSETQ. CDR3 length equals 18 residues. In nucleotides, the CDR3 is TGCGCCAGCAGCTGGGAAGGACGAGGGAGGTGGGCCAAAAACATTAAGTACTTC. Protein product: CASSWEGRGRWAKNIKYF.

This chain joins TRBV12-3 or TRBV12-4 and TRBJ2-2; 10 nucleotides align to TRBD2. V gave up 5 bases and J gave up 4 bases; unmatched junction bases: 10. CDR3 length equals 17 residues. CDR3: CASSPGLAGVITGELFF. The CDR3 DNA reads TGTGCCAGCAGTCCTGGGCTAGCGGGAGTTATCACCGGGGAGCTGTTTTTT.

This clonotype was recorded at least ten times. The rearrangement links TRBV19 to TRBJ1-1, with TRBD1 as a possible D gene (5 bases). Trimming pared 3 bases from V and 1 base from J, leaving 9 bases between. This CDR3 spans 14 amino acids. CDR1 is LNHDA, CDR2 SQIVND, per germline (reference sequence). This CDR3 reads CASSIWDSNTEAFF. In nucleotides, the CDR3 is TGTGCCAGTAGTATCTGGGACTCGAACACTGAAGCTTTCTTT.

The chain carries TRBV20-1 and TRBJ2-3; 8 bases agree with TRBD1. Germline V CDR1 and CDR2: DFQATT, SNEGSKA (reference sequence). The CDR3 sequence is 16 residues long. The ends lost 0 bases at V and 3 bases at J; junction bases unmatched: 8. CDR3 protein: CSARDLQGALTDTQYF. The CDR3 DNA sequence: TGCAGTGCTAGAGACCTCCAGGGGGCGCTAACAGATACGCAGTATTTT.

This clonotype was observed a single time. The V call is TRBV12-3 or TRBV12-4, the J call TRBJ2-7, with TRBD2 matching 12 bases. This CDR3 is 14 amino acids long. With V trimmed by 7 bases and J by 9 bases, 10 bases remained unmatched. Here the CDR3 reads CASTLTSGSYWQYF. CDR3 bases: TGTGCCAGCACCCTGACTAGCGGGAGTTATTGGCAGTACTTC.

This clonotype was observed at least ten times. J is TRBJ2-7 and V is TRBV28; D remains unclear. Germline loops: CDR1 MDHEN, CDR2 SYDVKM. Trimming cost V 5 bases and J 1 base, with 12 bases left between them. The CDR3 is 14 amino acids. The CDR3 nucleotides read TGTGCCAGCAGTGACCGGACGGCATCCTACGAGCAGTACTTC. The encoded protein is CASSDRTASYEQYF.

This rearrangement joins TRBV9 to TRBJ1-3; D gene unclear. The CDR3 has 15 amino acids. The V end was cut by 0 bases, the J end by 9 bases, with 16 bases between. Per germline, CDR1 SGDLS and CDR2 YYNGEE. This chain's CDR3 is CASSVGGGSSGTIYF. DNA for the CDR3: TGTGCCAGCAGCGTAGGAGGCGGTTCTTCGGGCACCATATATTTT.

The rearrangement uses TRBV11-1 and TRBJ2-5, with 12 nucleotides matching TRBD2. This CDR3 has 18 residues. V shed 0 bases, J shed 1 base, and the junction held 6 bases outside the gene matches. CDR1 and CDR2 from the germline V gene are SGHAT and FQDESV (reference sequence). The CDR3 sequence: CASSLAGRLAGAQETQYF. The CDR3 nucleotides read TGTGCCAGCAGCTTAGCGGGGAGACTAGCGGGAGCCCAAGAGACCCAGTACTTC.

This clonotype came up many times. V is TRBV5-1 and J is TRBJ1-2, with 7 bases identical to TRBD1. The CDR3 has 15 amino acids. Germline V gene sequence: CDR1 SGHRS, CDR2 YFSETQ. The trim removed 4 bases at V and 2 bases at J, leaving 8 bases unmatched. The CDR3 reads CASSGRDRRNYGYTF. DNA of the CDR3: TGCGCCAGCAGCGGGAGGGACAGAAGAAACTATGGCTACACCTTC.

This clonotype was counted ten times or more. The rearrangement links TRBV12-5 to TRBJ2-7, with 8 bases matching TRBD2. V shed 6 bases, J shed 4 bases, and the junction held 5 bases outside the gene matches. The CDR3 totals 13 residues. Per germline, CDR1 LGHNT and CDR2 FRNRAP. The CDR3 loop is CASGQSGSYEQYF. The CDR3 nucleotides are TGTGCTAGTGGCCAAAGCGGGAGTTACGAGCAGTACTTC.

The sample holds many counts of this clonotype. This chain joins TRBV7-9 and TRBJ1-6; tentative D call: TRBD1 (6 bases). Trimming stripped 3 bases from V and 9 bases from J, with 18 bases between. Germline V gene sequence: CDR1 SEHNR, CDR2 FQNEAQ (reference sequence). The CDR3 extends over 16 amino acids. The CDR3 coding sequence is TGTGCCAGCAGCTTTACCGGGACACCTCTTTCTTCACCCCTCCACTTT. Amino acid sequence: CASSFTGTPLSSPLHF.

This chain uses TRBV18 with TRBJ1-1; a possible D gene is TRBD1 (5 bases). Trimming took 5 bases from V and 0 from J, leaving 13 bases between them. Germline CDR1 KGHSH, CDR2 LQKENI. This CDR3 has 15 residues. CDR3 DNA: TGTGCCAGCTCAGTGGCGGGGGGGATGAACACTGAAGCTTTCTTT. This gives the protein CASSVAGGMNTEAFF.